This T cell receptor (beta chain) was documented in a study of T cell repertoires in cytomegalovirus infection (dated by TCRdb to between 2018 and 2021). About the investigation overall: The peptide stimulations were aimed at well-studied HLA-B-restricted epitopes as well as recently identified HLA-C-restricted CMV epitopes, whose presentation resists viral immunomodulation. Donor HLA type was relevant to the analysis, because carriage of CMV infection together with the matching HLA type was indicated by public TCR beta signatures. Beyond this particular receptor, the publication reports: In the ex vivo response, HLA-C-restricted CMV-specific TCR beta clonotypes were dominant, and in two of eight donors the single most frequent clonotype came from this HLA-C-restricted group. Cumulative frequency of public TCR beta family members discriminated carriers of CMV infection plus the relevant HLA type in this cohort and an independent approximately 350-donor cohort.

Remarks on this clonotype: Its antigen is not yet known. No qualities accompany the bases; no much larger clone lies one base away.

The sample was run on an Illumina HiSeq 1500. TCRdb reprocessing: public reads trimmed at Q25 with fastp, clones called with MiXCR, in-frame beta chains kept. Each CDR3 protein appears once, grouped with its most common genes and DNA. The sample records approximately 150,000 distinct CDR3 sequences, about 20% of which are singletons. The top ten clones comprise roughly 25% of the sample. Between the V and J ends, shortened by 2 bases and 0 bases respectively, the junction contains 15 bases. CDR1 and CDR2, per the germline V gene, are SGHVS and FNYEAQ. The CDR3, from cysteine to phenylalanine, totals 17 residues. Here the CDR3 DNA is all that survives: 51 bases in frame from base 1. The treatment or condition label, as the study defines it: in vitro stimulation with specific CMV peptide epitopes to enrich CMV-specific T cells.

The receptor was derived from a human donor in good health (CMV status not recorded). Some clones in this sample may be carry-over from other donors' samples. The sequence links TRBV7-6 to TRBJ2-3; the D region possibly corresponds to TRBD1 (5 bases align). The specimen was CD8+ T cells from cultured PBMCs, collected from culture after CMV antigen stimulation. This receptor has the CDR3 CASSLRQGTTSTDTQYF. The DNA reads TGTGCCAGCAGCTTACGTCAGGGTACCACTAGCACAGATACGCAGTATTTT. Outside the CDR3, residues come from the reference TRBV7-6 and TRBJ2-3 proteins, so the full variable domain is: GAGVSQSPRYKVTKRGQDVALRCDPISGHVSLYWYRQALGQGPEFLTYFNYEAQQDKSGLPNDRFSAERPEGSISTLTIQRTEQRDSAMYRCASSLRQGTTSTDTQYFGPGTRLTVL.